The present T cell receptor beta chain was sequenced within a study of regulatory T cells in long-lasting Graves disease. Whole-study findings and limits: Examination was confined to peripheral blood, excluding thyroid tissue. Gene preferences differed: TRBV28, TRBJ1-2, TRBJ2-5 in persistent cases.

Both iRepertoire HTBI primers and Arm-PCR of CDR3 regions were used to build the TCR beta libraries. TCRdb analysed the multiplex PCR reads with MiXCR anew, one entry per CDR3 protein. The table has about 540,000 distinct CDR3 sequences, about 13% seen once; the top ten hold roughly a tenth. The time point here: newly diagnosed GD, antithyroid drugs for less than 3 months. There was RNA extracted from PBMCs, and the TCR library was made from it. The CDR3 is 14 residues long. J was trimmed by 1 base and V by 6 bases; bases with no gene match: 3. CDR1 and CDR2 (germline): SGHNT, YENEEA. This clonotype was counted at least ten times. The antigen remains undetermined. These data were also reused for a study on T cells in Graves' hyperthyroidism and ophthalmopathy. That work states: Each diagnosis was grounded in clinical symptoms, serum thyroxine and TRAb, thyroid ultrasound, and orbital computed tomography. Blood also carried most thyroid clonotypes expanded above 0.001.

V and J are TRBV11-3 and TRBJ2-1, with 7 bases identical to TRBD1. Sequenced here: peripheral blood mononuclear cells (PBMCs), sampled at new diagnosis, from a patient treated with antithyroid drugs. This receptor was obtained from a man aged 30-40 years with Graves disease. CDR3 nucleotides: TGTGCCAGCAGTGTACAGGGGTCCTACAATGAGCAGTTCTTC. Translating it yields CASSVQGSYNEQFF.